The present entry profiles one T cell receptor (beta chain) with its context. The antigen remains unidentified. This entry comes from a study of metastatic and nonmetastatic thyroid tumors. Study as a whole: Samples came from malignant and benign thyroid patients, and repertoires were compared across blood and tumor or nodule tissue.

Authors' processing steps: CDR3 differences across clinicopathological groups were used to build a distant-metastasis classifier for papillary thyroid cancer. MiXCR reprocessed the PCR reads for TCRdb. The authors' filters were not applied to this entry. The table lists approximately 8,000 clones, around 26% of them singletons. The CDR3 sequence is 15 residues long. CDR1 and CDR2 from the germline V gene are DFQATT and SNEGSKA (reference sequence). V shed 0 bases and J 7 bases; nucleotides not matched to a gene: 11. Not a single patient had been given any form of treatment at any point before undergoing thyroid surgery. Notes on the study in general: Significantly greater TCR beta diversity was reportedly found in malignant thyroid tumors than in benign nodules (in blood and tumor).

The sample consisted of tumor tissue. The genes are TRBV20-1 and TRBJ2-7; 8 nucleotides align to TRBD1. The sequence was obtained from a male donor with papillary thyroid cancer or a benign thyroid nodule (not recorded which). Some clones in this sample may be carry-over from other donors' samples. CDR3 protein: CSARDQWTGRGEQYF. The CDR3 nucleotides read TGCAGTGCTAGAGACCAATGGACAGGGCGAGGGGAGCAGTACTTC.